The present TCR beta chain was sequenced within a study of TIL therapy for anti-PD-1-resistant metastatic lung cancer. Overall study: Tumors were harvested before any PD-1/PD-L1 blockade.

CDR3 size: 12 residues. Trimming cost V 7 bases and J 4 bases, with 8 bases left between them. Per germline, CDR1 GTSNPN and CDR2 SVGIG (reference sequence). Documented time point: pre-treatment sample, taken before nivolumab and TIL therapy. The libraries were made with immunoSEQ v3. Assay used: immunoSEQ multiplex PCR; TCRdb lists only in-frame clones, some missing. This sample has roughly 54,000 clones, with around nine tenths found just once. The receptor's source is a person aged 30 to 80 with non-small cell lung cancer. The material sequenced was blood, taken at baseline. The gene calls are TRBV30 and TRBJ2-6; D gene uncertain. The CDR3 protein is CASLEGANVLTF. DNA of the CDR3: TGTGCCTCTCTCGAGGGGGCCAACGTCCTGACTTTC.